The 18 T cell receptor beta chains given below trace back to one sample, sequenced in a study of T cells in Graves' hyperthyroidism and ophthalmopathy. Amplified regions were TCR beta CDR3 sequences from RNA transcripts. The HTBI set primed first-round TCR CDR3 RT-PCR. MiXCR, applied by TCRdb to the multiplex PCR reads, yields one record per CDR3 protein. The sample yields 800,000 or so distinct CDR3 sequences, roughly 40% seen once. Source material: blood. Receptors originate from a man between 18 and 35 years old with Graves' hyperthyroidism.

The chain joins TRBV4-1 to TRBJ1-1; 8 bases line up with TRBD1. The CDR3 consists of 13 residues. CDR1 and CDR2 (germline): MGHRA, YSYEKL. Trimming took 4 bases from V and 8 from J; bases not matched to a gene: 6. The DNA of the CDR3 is TGCGCCAGCAGCCCACGGACAGGGAAAGAAGCTTTCTTT. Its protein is CASSPRTGKEAFF.

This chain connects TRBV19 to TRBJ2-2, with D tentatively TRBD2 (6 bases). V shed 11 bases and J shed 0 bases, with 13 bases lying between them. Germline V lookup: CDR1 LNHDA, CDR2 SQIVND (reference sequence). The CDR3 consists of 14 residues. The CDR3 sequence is CAWKRVANTGELFF. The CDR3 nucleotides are TGTGCCTGGAAGCGGGTTGCGAACACCGGGGAGCTGTTTTTT. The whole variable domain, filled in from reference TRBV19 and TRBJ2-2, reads DGGITQSPKYLFRKEGQNVTLSCEQNLNHDAMYWYRQDPGQGLRLIYYSQIVNDFQKGDIAEGYSVSREKKESFPLTVTSAQKNPTAFYLCAWKRVANTGELFFGEGSRLTVL.

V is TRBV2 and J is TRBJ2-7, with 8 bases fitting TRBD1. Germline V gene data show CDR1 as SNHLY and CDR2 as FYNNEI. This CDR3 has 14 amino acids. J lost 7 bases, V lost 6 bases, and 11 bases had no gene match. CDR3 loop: CASRRTGQGREQYF. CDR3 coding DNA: TGTGCCAGCAGGAGAACCGGACAGGGCCGAGAGCAGTACTTC.

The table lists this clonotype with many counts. CDR3 residues: CASSEALGRDGYTF. The CDR3 coding sequence is TGTGCCAGCAGTGAAGCGCTTGGAAGGGATGGCTACACCTTC. The chain is built from TRBV2 and TRBJ1-2; D not resolved. The V end lost 0 bases, the J end lost 6 bases, and 11 bases lay between the germline ends. The CDR3 totals 14 residues. Germline CDR1 is SNHLY and CDR2 is FYNNEI.

CDR3 amino acids: CASSLGVWGEPQHF. The DNA of the CDR3 is TGTGCCAGCAGCTTAGGAGTTTGGGGGGAGCCCCAGCATTTT. The chain has TRBV7-9 and TRBJ1-5; maybe TRBD1 (5 bases). Trimming took off 1 base at V and 8 bases at J, with 12 bases between the two ends. The CDR3 sequence is 14 residues long. Germline V gene lookup returns CDR1 SEHNR and CDR2 FQNEAQ (reference sequence).

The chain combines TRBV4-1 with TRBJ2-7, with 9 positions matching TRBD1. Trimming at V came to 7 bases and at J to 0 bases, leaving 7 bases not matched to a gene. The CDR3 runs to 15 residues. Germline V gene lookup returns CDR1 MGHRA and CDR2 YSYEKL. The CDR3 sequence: CASTPGQGISYEQYF. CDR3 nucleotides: TGCGCCAGCACTCCTGGACAGGGGATCTCCTACGAGCAGTACTTC.

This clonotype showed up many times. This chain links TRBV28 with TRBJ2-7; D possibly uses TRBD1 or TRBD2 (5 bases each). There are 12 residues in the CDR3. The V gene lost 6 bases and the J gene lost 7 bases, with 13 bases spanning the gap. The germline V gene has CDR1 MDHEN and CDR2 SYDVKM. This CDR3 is CASSLRGREQYF. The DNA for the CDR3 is TGTGCCAGCAGCCTAAGGGGACGGGAGCAGTACTTC.

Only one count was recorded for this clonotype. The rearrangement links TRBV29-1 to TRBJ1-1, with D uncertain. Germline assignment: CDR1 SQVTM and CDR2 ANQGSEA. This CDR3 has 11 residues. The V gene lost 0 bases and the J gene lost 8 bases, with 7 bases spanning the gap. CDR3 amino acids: CSVEDNREAFF. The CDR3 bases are TGCAGCGTTGAAGACAATAGGGAAGCTTTCTTT.

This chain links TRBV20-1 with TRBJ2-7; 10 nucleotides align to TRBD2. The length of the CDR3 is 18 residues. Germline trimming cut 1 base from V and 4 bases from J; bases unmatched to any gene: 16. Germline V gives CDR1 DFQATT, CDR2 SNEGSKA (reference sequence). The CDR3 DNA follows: TGCAGTGCTAGAGGTCCTAGCGGGAGCACCCCTATTAGGTACGAGCAGTACTTC. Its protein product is CSARGPSGSTPIRYEQYF.

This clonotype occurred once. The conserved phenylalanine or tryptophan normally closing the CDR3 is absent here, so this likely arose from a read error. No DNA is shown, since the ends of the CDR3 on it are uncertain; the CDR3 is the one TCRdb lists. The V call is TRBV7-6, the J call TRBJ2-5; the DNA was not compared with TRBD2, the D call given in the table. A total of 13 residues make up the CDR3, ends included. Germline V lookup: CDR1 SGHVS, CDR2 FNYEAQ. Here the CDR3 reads CASSLESPGATNT.

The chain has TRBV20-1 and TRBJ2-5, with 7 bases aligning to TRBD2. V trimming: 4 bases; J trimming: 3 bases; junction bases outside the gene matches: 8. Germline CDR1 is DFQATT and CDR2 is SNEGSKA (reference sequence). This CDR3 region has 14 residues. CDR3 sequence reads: CSATPGGPKETQYF. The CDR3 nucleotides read TGCAGTGCTACACCGGGAGGACCAAAAGAGACCCAGTACTTC.

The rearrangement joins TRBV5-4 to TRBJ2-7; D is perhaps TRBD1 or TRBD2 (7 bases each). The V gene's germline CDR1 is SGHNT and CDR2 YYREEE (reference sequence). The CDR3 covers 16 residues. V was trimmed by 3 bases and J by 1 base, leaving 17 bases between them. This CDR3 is CASSSLDREGSYEQYF. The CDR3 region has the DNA TGTGCCAGCAGCTCCCTCGACAGGGAGGGGTCCTACGAGCAGTACTTC. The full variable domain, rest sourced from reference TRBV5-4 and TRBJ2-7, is ETGVTQSPTHLIKTRGQQVTLRCSSQSGHNTVSWYQQALGQGPQFIFQYYREEENGRGNFPPRFSGLQFPNYSSELNVNALELDDSALYLCASSSLDREGSYEQYFGPGTRLTVT.

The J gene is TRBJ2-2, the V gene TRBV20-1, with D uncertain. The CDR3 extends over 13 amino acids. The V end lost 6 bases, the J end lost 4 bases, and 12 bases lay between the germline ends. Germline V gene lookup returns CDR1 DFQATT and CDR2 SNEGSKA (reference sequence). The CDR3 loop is CSANPRSTGELFF. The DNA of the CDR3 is TGCAGTGCCAACCCTAGGAGCACCGGGGAGCTGTTTTTT.

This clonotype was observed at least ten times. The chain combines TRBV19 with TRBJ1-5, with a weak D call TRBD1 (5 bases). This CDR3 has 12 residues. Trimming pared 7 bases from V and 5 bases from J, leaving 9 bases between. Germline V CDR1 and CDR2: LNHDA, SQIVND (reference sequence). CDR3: CASTIQDQPQHF. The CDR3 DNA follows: TGTGCCAGTACCATACAGGATCAGCCCCAGCATTTT.

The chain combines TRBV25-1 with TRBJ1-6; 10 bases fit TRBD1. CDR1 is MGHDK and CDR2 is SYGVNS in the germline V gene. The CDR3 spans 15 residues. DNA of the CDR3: TGTGCTAGAGAGGTGGGACAGGGGACGGGTTCACCCCTCCACTTT. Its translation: CAREVGQGTGSPLHF.

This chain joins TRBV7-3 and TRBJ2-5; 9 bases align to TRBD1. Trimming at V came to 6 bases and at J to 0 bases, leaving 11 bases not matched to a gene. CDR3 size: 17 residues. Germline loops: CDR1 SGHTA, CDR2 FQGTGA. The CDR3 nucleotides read TGTGCCAGCAGTGTCTCCCGGGACAGGGAGTACCAAGAGACCCAGTACTTC. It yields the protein CASSVSRDREYQETQYF.

In DNA form, the CDR3 reads TGTGCCAGCAGTTTCAGTACTAGCGGGAGTGGCTACGAGCAGTACTTC. It translates to CASSFSTSGSGYEQYF. The chain is built from TRBV28 and TRBJ2-7, with TRBD2 identical over 11 bases. CDR1 is MDHEN and CDR2 is SYDVKM in the germline V gene. The CDR3 extends over 16 amino acids. Trimming cost V 3 bases and J 3 bases; bases outside gene matches: 7. The entire variable domain, with the rest obtained from reference TRBV28 and TRBJ2-7, is as follows: DVKVTQSSRYLVKRTGEKVFLECVQDMDHENMFWYRQDPGLGLRLIYFSYDVKMKEKGDIPEGYSVSREKKERFSLILESASTNQTSMYLCASSFSTSGSGYEQYFGPGTRLTVT.

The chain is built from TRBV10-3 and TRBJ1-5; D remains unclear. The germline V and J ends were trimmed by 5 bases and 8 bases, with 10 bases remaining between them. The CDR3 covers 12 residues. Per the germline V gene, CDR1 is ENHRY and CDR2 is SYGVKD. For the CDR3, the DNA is TGTGCCATCAGTACGGACGGTAAGCCCCAGCATTTT. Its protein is CAISTDGKPQHF.